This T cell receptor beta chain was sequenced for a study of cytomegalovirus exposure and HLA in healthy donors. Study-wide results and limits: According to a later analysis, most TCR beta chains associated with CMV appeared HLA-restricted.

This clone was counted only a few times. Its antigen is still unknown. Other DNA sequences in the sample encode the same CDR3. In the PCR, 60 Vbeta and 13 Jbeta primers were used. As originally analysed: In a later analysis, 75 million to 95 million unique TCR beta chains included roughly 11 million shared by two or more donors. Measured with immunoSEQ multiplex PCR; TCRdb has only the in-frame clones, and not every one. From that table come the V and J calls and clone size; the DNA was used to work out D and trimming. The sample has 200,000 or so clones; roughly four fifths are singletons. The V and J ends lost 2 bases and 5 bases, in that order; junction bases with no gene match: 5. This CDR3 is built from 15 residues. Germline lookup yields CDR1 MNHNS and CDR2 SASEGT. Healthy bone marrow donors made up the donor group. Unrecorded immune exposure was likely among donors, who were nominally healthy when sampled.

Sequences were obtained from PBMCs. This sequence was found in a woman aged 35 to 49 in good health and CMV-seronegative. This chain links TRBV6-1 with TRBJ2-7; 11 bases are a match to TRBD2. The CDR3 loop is CASSETSGSSHEQYF. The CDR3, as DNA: TGTGCCAGCAGTGAAACTAGCGGGAGTTCCCACGAGCAGTACTTC.